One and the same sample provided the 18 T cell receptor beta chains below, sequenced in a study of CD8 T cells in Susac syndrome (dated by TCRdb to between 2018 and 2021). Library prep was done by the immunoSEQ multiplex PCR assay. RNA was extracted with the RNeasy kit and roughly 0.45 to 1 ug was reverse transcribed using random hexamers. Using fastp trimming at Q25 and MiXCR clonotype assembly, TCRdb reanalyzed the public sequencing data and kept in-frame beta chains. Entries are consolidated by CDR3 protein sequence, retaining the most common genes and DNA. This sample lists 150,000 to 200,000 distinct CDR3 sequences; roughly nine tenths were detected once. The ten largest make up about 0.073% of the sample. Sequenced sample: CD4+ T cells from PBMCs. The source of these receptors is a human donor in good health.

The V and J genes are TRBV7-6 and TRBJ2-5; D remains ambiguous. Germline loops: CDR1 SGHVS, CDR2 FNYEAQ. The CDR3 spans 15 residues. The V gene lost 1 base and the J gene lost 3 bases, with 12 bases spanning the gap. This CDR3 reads CASSLGHREKETQYF. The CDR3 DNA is TGTGCCAGCAGCTTAGGGCACAGAGAGAAAGAGACCCAGTACTTC. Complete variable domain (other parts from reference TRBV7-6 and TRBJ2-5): GAGVSQSPRYKVTKRGQDVALRCDPISGHVSLYWYRQALGQGPEFLTYFNYEAQQDKSGLPNDRFSAERPEGSISTLTIQRTEQRDSAMYRCASSLGHREKETQYFGPGTRLLVL.

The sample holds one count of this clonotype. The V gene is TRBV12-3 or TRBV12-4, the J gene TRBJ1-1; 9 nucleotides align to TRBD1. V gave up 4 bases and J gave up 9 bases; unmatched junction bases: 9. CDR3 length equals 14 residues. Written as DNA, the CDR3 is TGTGCCAGCAGTTCACCGGGACAGGGTCTACAAGCTTTCTTT. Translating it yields CASSSPGQGLQAFF.

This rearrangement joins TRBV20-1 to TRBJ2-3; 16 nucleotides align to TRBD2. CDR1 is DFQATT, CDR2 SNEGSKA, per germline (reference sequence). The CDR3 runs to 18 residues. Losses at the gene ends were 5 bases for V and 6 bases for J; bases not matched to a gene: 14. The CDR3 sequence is CSAAGTSGRAGFIDTQYF. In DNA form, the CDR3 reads TGCAGTGCTGCGGGGACTAGCGGGAGGGCCGGGTTTATCGATACGCAGTATTTT.

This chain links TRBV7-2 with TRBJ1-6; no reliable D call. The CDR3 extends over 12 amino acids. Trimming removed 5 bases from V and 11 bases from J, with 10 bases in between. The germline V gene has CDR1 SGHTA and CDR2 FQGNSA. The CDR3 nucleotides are TGTGCCAGCAGCCGCCCGGGGACACCCCTCCACTTT. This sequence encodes CASSRPGTPLHF. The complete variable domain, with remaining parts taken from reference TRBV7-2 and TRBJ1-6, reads GAGVSQSPSNKVTEKGKDVELRCDPISGHTALYWYRQSLGQGLEFLIYFQGNSAPDKSGLPSDRFSAERTGGSVSTLTIQRTQQEDSAVYLCASSRPGTPLHFGNGTRLTVT.

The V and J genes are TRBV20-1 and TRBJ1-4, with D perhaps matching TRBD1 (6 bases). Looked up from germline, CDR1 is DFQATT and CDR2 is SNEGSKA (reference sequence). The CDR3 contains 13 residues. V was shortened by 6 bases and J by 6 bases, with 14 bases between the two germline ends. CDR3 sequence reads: CSAQDRIDEKLFF. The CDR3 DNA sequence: TGCAGTGCCCAAGACAGGATCGATGAAAAACTGTTTTTT.

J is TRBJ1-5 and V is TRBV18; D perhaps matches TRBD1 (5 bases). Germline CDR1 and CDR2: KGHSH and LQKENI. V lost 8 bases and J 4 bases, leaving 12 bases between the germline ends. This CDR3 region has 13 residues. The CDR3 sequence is CASRDGQNQPQHF. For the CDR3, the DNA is TGTGCCAGCCGGGACGGCCAAAATCAGCCCCAGCATTTT.

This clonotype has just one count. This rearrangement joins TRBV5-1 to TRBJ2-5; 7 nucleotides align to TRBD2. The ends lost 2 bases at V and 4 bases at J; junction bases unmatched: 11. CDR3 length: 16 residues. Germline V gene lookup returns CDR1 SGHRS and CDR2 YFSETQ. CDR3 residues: CASSLRQRGLGETQYF. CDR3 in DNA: TGCGCCAGCAGCTTACGTCAGCGGGGACTTGGAGAGACCCAGTACTTC.

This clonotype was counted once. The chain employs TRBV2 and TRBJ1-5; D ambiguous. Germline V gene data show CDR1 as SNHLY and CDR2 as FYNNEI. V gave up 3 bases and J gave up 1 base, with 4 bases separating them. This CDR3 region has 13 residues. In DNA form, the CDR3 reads TGTGCCAGCAGTGAGATGAGCAATCAGCCCCAGCATTTT. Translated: CASSEMSNQPQHF.

CDR3: CASSQQTGGDEQYF. Here the CDR3 DNA reads TGTGCCAGCTCACAACAGACAGGGGGGGACGAGCAGTACTTC. The rearrangement uses TRBV18 and TRBJ2-7; 9 bases fit TRBD1. V shed 4 bases, J shed 5 bases, and the junction held 6 bases outside the gene matches. Germline V gene data show CDR1 as KGHSH and CDR2 as LQKENI. The CDR3 covers 14 residues.

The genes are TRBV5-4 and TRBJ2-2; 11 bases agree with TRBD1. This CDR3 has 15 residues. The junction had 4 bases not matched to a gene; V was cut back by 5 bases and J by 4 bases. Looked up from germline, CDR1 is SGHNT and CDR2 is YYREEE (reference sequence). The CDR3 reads CASSSDRGPTGELFF. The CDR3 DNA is TGTGCCAGCAGTTCGGACAGGGGGCCCACCGGGGAGCTGTTTTTT.

This CDR3 reads CASSLGPPMDNEQFF. CDR3 in DNA: TGTGCCAGCAGCTTAGGGCCACCCATGGACAATGAGCAGTTCTTC. The chain employs TRBV7-9 and TRBJ2-1; D is unclear. Trimming stripped 1 base from V and 5 bases from J, with 12 bases between. The CDR3 spans 15 residues. CDR1 and CDR2 (germline): SEHNR, FQNEAQ (reference sequence).

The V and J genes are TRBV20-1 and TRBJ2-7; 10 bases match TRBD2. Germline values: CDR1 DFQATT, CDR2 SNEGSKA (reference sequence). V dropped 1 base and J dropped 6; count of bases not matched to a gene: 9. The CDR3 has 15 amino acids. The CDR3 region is CSARVWSGGAVEQYF. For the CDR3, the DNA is TGCAGTGCTAGAGTTTGGAGCGGGGGGGCGGTCGAGCAGTACTTC.

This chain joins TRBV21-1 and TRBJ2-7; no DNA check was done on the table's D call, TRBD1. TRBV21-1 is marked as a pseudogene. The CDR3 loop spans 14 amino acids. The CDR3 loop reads CAEGLGTNSYEQYF. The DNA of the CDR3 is TGTGCCGAGGGGCTGGGGACAAACTCCTACGAGCAGTACTTC.

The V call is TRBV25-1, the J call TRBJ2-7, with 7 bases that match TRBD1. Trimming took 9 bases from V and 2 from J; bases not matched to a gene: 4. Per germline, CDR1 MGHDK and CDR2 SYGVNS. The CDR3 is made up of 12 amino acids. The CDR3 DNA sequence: TGTGCCAGGGGGACAGAGGCCTACGAGCAGTACTTC. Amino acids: CARGTEAYEQYF.

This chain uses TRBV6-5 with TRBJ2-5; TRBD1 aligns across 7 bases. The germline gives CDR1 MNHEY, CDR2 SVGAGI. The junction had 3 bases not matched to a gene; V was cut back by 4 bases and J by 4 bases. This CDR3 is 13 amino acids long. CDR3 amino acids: CASSFPGGETQYF. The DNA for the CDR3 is TGTGCCAGCAGTTTCCCAGGGGGAGAGACCCAGTACTTC.

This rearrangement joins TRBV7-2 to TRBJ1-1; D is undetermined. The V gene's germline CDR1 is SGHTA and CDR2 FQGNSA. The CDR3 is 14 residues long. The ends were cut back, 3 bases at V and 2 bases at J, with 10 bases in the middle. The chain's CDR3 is CASSFLGRNTEAFF. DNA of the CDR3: TGTGCCAGCAGCTTCCTTGGAAGAAACACTGAAGCTTTCTTT.

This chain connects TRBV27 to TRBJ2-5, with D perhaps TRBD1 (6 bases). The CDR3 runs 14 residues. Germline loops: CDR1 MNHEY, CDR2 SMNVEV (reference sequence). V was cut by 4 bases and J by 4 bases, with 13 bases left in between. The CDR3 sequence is CASSSPLRGETQYF. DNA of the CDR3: TGTGCCAGCAGTTCGCCCCTCAGGGGAGAGACCCAGTACTTC.

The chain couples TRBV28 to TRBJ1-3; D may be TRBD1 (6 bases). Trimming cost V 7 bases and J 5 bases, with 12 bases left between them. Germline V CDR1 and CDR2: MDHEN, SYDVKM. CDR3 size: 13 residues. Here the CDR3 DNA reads TGTGCCAGCAACAGGGACCTTCGAAACACCATATATTTT. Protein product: CASNRDLRNTIYF.